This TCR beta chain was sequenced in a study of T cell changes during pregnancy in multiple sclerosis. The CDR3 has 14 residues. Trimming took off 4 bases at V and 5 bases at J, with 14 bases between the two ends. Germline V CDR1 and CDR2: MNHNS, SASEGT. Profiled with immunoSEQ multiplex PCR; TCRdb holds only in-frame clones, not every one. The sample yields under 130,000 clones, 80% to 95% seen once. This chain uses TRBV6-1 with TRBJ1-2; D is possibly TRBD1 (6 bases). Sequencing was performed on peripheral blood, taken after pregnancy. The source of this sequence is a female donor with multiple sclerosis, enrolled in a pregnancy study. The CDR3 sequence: CASSAVDSNYGYTF. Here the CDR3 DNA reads TGTGCCAGCAGTGCCGTGGACAGCAATTATGGCTACACCTTC.